Shown below are 21 T cell receptor beta chains from a single sample sequenced in a study of cytomegalovirus exposure and HLA in healthy donors. Primers for the PCR totalled 60 Vbeta and 13 Jbeta. Using immunoSEQ multiplex PCR, the repertoire was profiled, and TCRdb retains in-frame clones only, with some absent. The sample has about 130,000 clones, approximately 85% seen once. The sample taken for sequencing was PBMCs. These receptors came from a woman aged 25 to 39 in good health and CMV-seropositive.

This clone occurred a few times. The V and J genes are TRBV2 and TRBJ1-1; the D is unclear. The CDR3 runs to 13 residues. V lost 4 bases to trimming and J lost 4 bases, with 10 bases between them. Germline-derived CDR1 and CDR2 are SNHLY and FYNNEI. CDR3 sequence (DNA): TGTGCCAGCAGTGGTTACGGGGTCACTGAAGCTTTCTTT. Its translation: CASSGYGVTEAFF.

The chain combines TRBV18 with TRBJ2-3, with 9 bases matching TRBD2. This CDR3 is 17 amino acids long. V lost 3 bases, J lost 4 bases, and 11 bases stayed unmatched. CDR1 KGHSH and CDR2 LQKENI come from the germline V gene. In nucleotides, the CDR3 is TGTGCCAGCTCACCCCTGGGGGTAGCGGGAGAGCCAGATACGCAGTATTTT. This encodes CASSPLGVAGEPDTQYF.

On this clone: Other DNA sequences in the sample encode the same CDR3. The chain recombines TRBV9 with TRBJ1-2; TRBD1 might be the D (5 bases). Germline V lookup: CDR1 SGDLS, CDR2 YYNGEE. The CDR3 is made up of 12 amino acids. Between the trimmed V and J ends, which lost 6 bases and 3 bases, there was a span of 9 bases. The CDR3 sequence: CASTAGHYGYTF. CDR3 coding DNA: TGTGCCAGCACGGCGGGGCACTATGGCTACACCTTC.

This chain links TRBV2 with TRBJ2-7; TRBD2 matches at 11 bases. CDR3 length: 15 residues. The ends lost 7 bases at V and 0 bases at J; junction bases unmatched: 5. CDR1 and CDR2 (germline): SNHLY, FYNNEI. The CDR3 spells CASTLSGGASYEQYF. The CDR3 DNA reads as TGTGCCAGCACCCTTAGCGGGGGGGCCTCCTACGAGCAGTACTTC.

The chain couples TRBV5-1 to TRBJ2-7; possible D gene TRBD2, 5 bases. CDR1 SGHRS and CDR2 YFSETQ come from the germline V gene. V gave up 4 bases and J gave up 2 bases, with 13 bases separating them. This CDR3 is 14 amino acids long. The CDR3 coding sequence is TGCGCCAGCAGCCCCGGGCTAGCCGCCTACGAGCAGTACTTC. This gives the protein CASSPGLAAYEQYF.

This chain uses TRBV6-6 with TRBJ2-2; tentative D call: TRBD2 (6 bases). Germline V gives CDR1 MNHNY, CDR2 SVGAGI (reference sequence). The CDR3 totals 15 residues. The V and J ends lost 3 bases and 7 bases respectively, with 15 bases between them. The CDR3 nucleotides read TGTGCCAGCAGTTATCTCCCGGGAGCGATCGGGGAGCTGTTTTTT. Its protein product is CASSYLPGAIGELFF.

The J gene is TRBJ1-5, the V gene TRBV28, with D possibly being TRBD1 (5 bases). This CDR3 contains 13 residues. V was shortened by 2 bases and J by 7 bases, with 9 bases between the two germline ends. In germline, CDR1 is MDHEN, CDR2 SYDVKM. CDR3 DNA sequence: TGTGCCAGCAGTTTAGGGCGGGGGCAGCCCCAGCATTTT. Translated: CASSLGRGQPQHF. The entire variable domain, with the rest obtained from reference TRBV28 and TRBJ1-5, is as follows: DVKVTQSSRYLVKRTGEKVFLECVQDMDHENMFWYRQDPGLGLRLIYFSYDVKMKEKGDIPEGYSVSREKKERFSLILESASTNQTSMYLCASSLGRGQPQHFGDGTRLSIL.

J is TRBJ2-7 and V is TRBV28, with 10 bases lining up with TRBD1. The length of the CDR3 is 15 residues. The V segment lost 7 bases and the J segment 2 bases; nucleotides outside the gene matches: 8. Germline CDR1 is MDHEN and CDR2 is SYDVKM. The DNA of the CDR3 is TGTGCCAGCAACGAAGGGACAGGGGTGACCTACGAGCAGTACTTC. This sequence encodes CASNEGTGVTYEQYF.

This rearrangement joins TRBV2 to TRBJ2-7; 8 bases are a match to TRBD1. CDR1 SNHLY and CDR2 FYNNEI come from the germline V gene. Germline trimming cut 5 bases from V and 6 bases from J; bases unmatched to any gene: 6. The CDR3 loop spans 13 amino acids. The DNA for the CDR3 is TGTGCCAGCAGTCTCAGGACAGGGTTCGAGCAGTACTTC. This translates into CASSLRTGFEQYF.

The CDR3 region has the DNA TGTGCCAGCACCCTAAGTGGCGGGGTTAGCGGGGAGCTGTTTTTT. Its protein is CASTLSGGVSGELFF. The chain combines TRBV2 with TRBJ2-2, with a tentative D call TRBD2 (6 bases). Trimming took 7 bases from V and 7 from J, leaving 19 bases between them. Germline V gives CDR1 SNHLY, CDR2 FYNNEI. The CDR3 contains 15 residues.

The chain joins TRBV11-3 to TRBJ2-3, with D uncertain. This CDR3 is built from 14 residues. Per germline, CDR1 SGHNT and CDR2 YENEEA. V gave up 3 bases and J gave up 2 bases, with 9 bases separating them. DNA for the CDR3: TGTGCCAGCAGCTTGCAGGCCCACACAGATACGCAGTATTTT. The encoded protein is CASSLQAHTDTQYF.

The genes are TRBV19 and TRBJ2-5, with a possible D match to TRBD2 (5 bases). The J call is doubtful: the DNA matches TRBJ2-7 better. The CDR3 consists of 13 residues. CDR1 and CDR2 from the germline V gene are LNHDA and SQIVND (reference sequence). The CDR3 protein is CASSPARGYEQYF. CDR3 bases: TGTGCCAGTAGCCCAGCACGGGGATACGAGCAGTACTTC.

The J gene is TRBJ1-5, the V gene TRBV2; 7 bases are a match to TRBD1. V was clipped by 6 bases and J by 6 bases; unmatched bases: 8. The CDR3 runs to 14 residues. The germline V gene encodes CDR1 SNHLY and CDR2 FYNNEI. CDR3 residues: CASSLQGSVQPQHF. In DNA, the CDR3 is TGTGCCAGCAGCCTACAGGGGTCGGTTCAGCCCCAGCATTTT.

This clone was seen once. This chain uses TRBV27 with TRBJ1-3, with D possibly being TRBD1 (5 bases). The CDR3 is 12 amino acids. Trimming left V 6 bases short and J 5 bases short, with 8 bases between. Germline CDR1 is MNHEY and CDR2 is SMNVEV (reference sequence). As DNA, the CDR3 is TGTGCCAGCAGGGGGCATAGAAACACCATATATTTT. Residues: CASRGHRNTIYF.

The chain links TRBV2 to TRBJ1-1; D gene ambiguous. Trimming shortened V by 5 bases and J by 1 base, and 11 bases separated the two germline ends. Germline assignment: CDR1 SNHLY and CDR2 FYNNEI. The CDR3 covers 14 residues. CDR3 nucleotides: TGTGCCAGCAGTCGACTGTCTGGGAACACTGAAGCTTTCTTT. Translated, it gives CASSRLSGNTEAFF.

The chain links TRBV2 to TRBJ2-2, with 7 bases matching TRBD1. The germline V gene encodes CDR1 SNHLY and CDR2 FYNNEI. The CDR3 runs 15 residues. Trimming at V came to 5 bases and at J to 1 base, leaving 4 bases not matched to a gene. CDR3 sequence reads: CASSSGTVNTGELFF. CDR3 nucleotide sequence: TGTGCCAGCAGTTCCGGGACAGTGAACACCGGGGAGCTGTTTTTT. Full variable domain (outside the CDR3, taken from reference TRBV2 and TRBJ2-2): EPEVTQTPSHQVTQMGQEVILRCVPISNHLYFYWYRQILGQKVEFLVSFYNNEISEKSEIFDDQFSVERPDGSNFTLKIRSTKLEDSAMYFCASSSGTVNTGELFFGEGSRLTVL.

V usage is TRBV9 and J usage is TRBJ2-1; a weak D match, TRBD2 (7 bases). From germline, CDR1 is SGDLS and CDR2 YYNGEE. This CDR3 is 14 amino acids long. V shed 5 bases and J shed 10 bases, with 19 bases lying between them. The CDR3 DNA reads TGTGCCAGCAGTGAGGGGGGGGTCACGACCGAGCAGTTCTTC. Its protein is CASSEGGVTTEQFF.

This chain uses TRBV29-1 with TRBJ2-3, with 8 nucleotides matching TRBD2. The CDR3 is made up of 16 amino acids. The V gene's germline CDR1 is SQVTM and CDR2 ANQGSEA. Trimming removed 6 bases from V and 5 bases from J; junction bases left unmatched: 16. The CDR3 loop reads CSVKSGGQSIQDTQYF. CDR3 DNA: TGCAGCGTGAAGAGCGGGGGACAATCCATACAAGATACGCAGTATTTT.

V usage is TRBV5-1 and J usage is TRBJ2-1; the match to TRBD2 covers 9 bases. With 7 bases clipped from V and 0 bases from J, the junction kept 2 bases outside the gene matches. The CDR3 contains 14 residues. CDR1 and CDR2 from the germline V gene are SGHRS and YFSETQ. The CDR3 protein is CASGSGSSYNEQFF. CDR3 DNA sequence: TGCGCCAGCGGTAGCGGGAGCTCCTACAATGAGCAGTTCTTC.

The sample holds one count of this clone. CDR3 residues: CASSPGGGDYGYTF. The CDR3 region has the DNA TGTGCCAGCAGCCCCGGAGGGGGGGACTATGGCTACACCTTC. The gene calls are TRBV7-9 and TRBJ1-2; tentative D call: TRBD1 (6 bases). The CDR3 extends over 14 amino acids. V was trimmed by 5 bases and J by 3 bases, leaving 13 bases between them. The germline V gene encodes CDR1 SEHNR and CDR2 FQNEAQ (reference sequence).

This clone came up once. This chain joins TRBV19 and TRBJ1-1; TRBD1 aligns across 7 bases. This CDR3 has 14 residues. The V gene's germline CDR1 is LNHDA and CDR2 SQIVND (reference sequence). J gave up 4 bases and V 5 bases, and 7 bases lay outside the gene matches. DNA for the CDR3: TGTGCCAGTAGTCCCATCGACAGGGCCACTGAAGCTTTCTTT. Amino acid sequence: CASSPIDRATEAFF.